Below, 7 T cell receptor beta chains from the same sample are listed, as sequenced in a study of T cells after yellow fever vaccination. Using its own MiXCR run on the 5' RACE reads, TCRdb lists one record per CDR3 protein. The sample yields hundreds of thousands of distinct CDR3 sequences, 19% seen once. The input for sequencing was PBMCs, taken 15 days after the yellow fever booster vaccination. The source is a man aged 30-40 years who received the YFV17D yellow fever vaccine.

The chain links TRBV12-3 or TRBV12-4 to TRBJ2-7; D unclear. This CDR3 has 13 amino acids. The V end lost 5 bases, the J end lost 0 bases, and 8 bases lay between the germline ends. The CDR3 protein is CASSMGNSYEQYF. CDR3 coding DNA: TGTGCCAGCAGTATGGGGAACTCCTACGAGCAGTACTTC.

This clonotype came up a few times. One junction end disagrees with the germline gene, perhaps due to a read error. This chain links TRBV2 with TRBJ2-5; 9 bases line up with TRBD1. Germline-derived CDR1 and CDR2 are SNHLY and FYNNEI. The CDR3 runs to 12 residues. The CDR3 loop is CATRDRAQERHF. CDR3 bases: TGTGCCACCCGGGACAGGGCCCAAGAAAGACACTTC.

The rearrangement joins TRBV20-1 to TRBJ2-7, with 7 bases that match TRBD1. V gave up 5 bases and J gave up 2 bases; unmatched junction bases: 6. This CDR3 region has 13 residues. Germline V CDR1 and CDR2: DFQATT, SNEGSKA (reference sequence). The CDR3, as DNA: TGCAGTGCTTCCCAGACAGGGACCTACGAGCAGTACTTC. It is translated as CSASQTGTYEQYF.

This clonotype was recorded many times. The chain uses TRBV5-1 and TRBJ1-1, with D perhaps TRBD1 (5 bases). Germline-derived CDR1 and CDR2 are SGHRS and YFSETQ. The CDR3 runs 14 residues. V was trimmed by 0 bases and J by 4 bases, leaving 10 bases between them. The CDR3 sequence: CASSLDGGGTEAFF. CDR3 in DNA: TGCGCCAGCAGCTTGGACGGGGGGGGCACTGAAGCTTTCTTT.

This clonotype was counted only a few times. CDR3 sequence reads: CATSSGNEQFF. CDR3 in DNA: TGTGCCACCTCTTCCGGCAATGAGCAGTTCTTC. This rearrangement joins TRBV9 to TRBJ2-1; D call uncertain. The CDR3 runs 11 residues. Trimming took off 9 bases at V and 6 bases at J, with 10 bases between the two ends. Germline CDR1 SGDLS, CDR2 YYNGEE.

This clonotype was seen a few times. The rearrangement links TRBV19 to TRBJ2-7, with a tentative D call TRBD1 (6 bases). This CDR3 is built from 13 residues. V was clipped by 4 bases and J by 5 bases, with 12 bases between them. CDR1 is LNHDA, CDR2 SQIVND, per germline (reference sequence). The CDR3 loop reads CASSKLQGNEQYF. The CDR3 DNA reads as TGTGCCAGTAGTAAACTACAGGGAAACGAGCAGTACTTC.

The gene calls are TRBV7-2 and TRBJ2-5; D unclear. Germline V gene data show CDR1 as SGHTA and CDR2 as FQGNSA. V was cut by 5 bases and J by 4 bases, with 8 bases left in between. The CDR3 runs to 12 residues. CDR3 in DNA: TGTGCCAGCAGCCTCACCCCAGAGACCCAGTACTTC. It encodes CASSLTPETQYF.